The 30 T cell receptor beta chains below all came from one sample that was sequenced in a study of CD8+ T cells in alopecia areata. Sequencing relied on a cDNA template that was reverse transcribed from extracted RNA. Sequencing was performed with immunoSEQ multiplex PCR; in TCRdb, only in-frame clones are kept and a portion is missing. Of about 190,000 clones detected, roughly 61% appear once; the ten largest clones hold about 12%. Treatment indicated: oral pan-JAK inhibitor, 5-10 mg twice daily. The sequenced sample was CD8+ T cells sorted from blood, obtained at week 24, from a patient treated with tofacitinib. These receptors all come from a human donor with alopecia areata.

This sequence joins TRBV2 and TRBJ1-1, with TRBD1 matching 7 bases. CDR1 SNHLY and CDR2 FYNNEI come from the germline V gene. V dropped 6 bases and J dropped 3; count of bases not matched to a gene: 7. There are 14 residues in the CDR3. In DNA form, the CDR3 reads TGTGCCAGCAGAGTAGGGGGCGGCTACACTGAAGCTTTCTTT. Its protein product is CASRVGGGYTEAFF. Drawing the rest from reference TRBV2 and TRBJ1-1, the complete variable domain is EPEVTQTPSHQVTQMGQEVILRCVPISNHLYFYWYRQILGQKVEFLVSFYNNEISEKSEIFDDQFSVERPDGSNFTLKIRSTKLEDSAMYFCASRVGGGYTEAFFGQGTRLTVV.

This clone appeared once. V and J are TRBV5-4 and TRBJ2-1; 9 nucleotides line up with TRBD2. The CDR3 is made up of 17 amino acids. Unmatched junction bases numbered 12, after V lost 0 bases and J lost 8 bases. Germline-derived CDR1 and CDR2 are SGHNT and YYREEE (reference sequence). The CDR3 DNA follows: TGTGCCAGCAGCTTGGCCATATCGCGGGGGGGCCCCGATGAGCAGTTCTTC. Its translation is CASSLAISRGGPDEQFF. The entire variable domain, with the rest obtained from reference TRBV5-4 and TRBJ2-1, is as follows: ETGVTQSPTHLIKTRGQQVTLRCSSQSGHNTVSWYQQALGQGPQFIFQYYREEENGRGNFPPRFSGLQFPNYSSELNVNALELDDSALYLCASSLAISRGGPDEQFFGPGTRLTVL.

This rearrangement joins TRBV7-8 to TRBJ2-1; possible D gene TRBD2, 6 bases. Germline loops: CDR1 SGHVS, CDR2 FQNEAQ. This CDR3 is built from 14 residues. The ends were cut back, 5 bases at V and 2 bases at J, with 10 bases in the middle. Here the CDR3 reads CASSQTSPYNEQFF. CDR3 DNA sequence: TGTGCCAGCAGCCAAACTAGCCCCTACAATGAGCAGTTCTTC.

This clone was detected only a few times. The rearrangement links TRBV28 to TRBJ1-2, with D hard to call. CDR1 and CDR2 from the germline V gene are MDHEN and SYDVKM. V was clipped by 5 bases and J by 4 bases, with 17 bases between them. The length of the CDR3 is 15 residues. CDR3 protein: CASSPPVVGSYGYTF. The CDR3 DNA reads TGTGCCAGCAGTCCCCCCGTGGTAGGGAGCTATGGCTACACCTTC.

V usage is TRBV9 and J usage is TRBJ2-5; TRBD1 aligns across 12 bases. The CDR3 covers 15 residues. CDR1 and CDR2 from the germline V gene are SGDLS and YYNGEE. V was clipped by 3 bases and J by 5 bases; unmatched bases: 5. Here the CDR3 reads CASSAGTGGRETQYF. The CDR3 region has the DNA TGTGCCAGCAGCGCCGGGACAGGGGGCCGGGAGACCCAGTACTTC.

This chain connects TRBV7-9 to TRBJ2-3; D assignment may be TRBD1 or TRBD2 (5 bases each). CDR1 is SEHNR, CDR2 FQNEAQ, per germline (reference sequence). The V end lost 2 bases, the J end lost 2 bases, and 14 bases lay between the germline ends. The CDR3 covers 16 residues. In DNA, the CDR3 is TGTGCCAGCAGCTTACCTCGGGACCAATACACAGATACGCAGTATTTT. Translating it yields CASSLPRDQYTDTQYF. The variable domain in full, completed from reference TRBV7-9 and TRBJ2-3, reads DTGVSQNPRHKITKRGQNVTFRCDPISEHNRLYWYRQTLGQGPEFLTYFQNEAQLEKSRLLSDRFSAERPKGSFSTLEIQRTEQGDSAMYLCASSLPRDQYTDTQYFGPGTRLTVL.

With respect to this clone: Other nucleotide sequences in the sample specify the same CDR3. The CDR3 DNA reads TGCGCCAGCAGCCTTGGGGGCCAGGGGCAGCCCCAGCATTTT. This sequence encodes CASSLGGQGQPQHF. V is TRBV4-1 and J is TRBJ1-5; perhaps TRBD1 as D (6 bases). V was trimmed by 4 bases and J by 7 bases, leaving 14 bases between them. The CDR3 extends over 14 amino acids. CDR1 is MGHRA and CDR2 is YSYEKL in the germline V gene.

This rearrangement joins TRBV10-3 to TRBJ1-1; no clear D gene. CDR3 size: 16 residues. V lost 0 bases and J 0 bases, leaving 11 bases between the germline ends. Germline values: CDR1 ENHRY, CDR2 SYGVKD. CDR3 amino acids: CAISESSGRVNTEAFF. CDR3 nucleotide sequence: TGTGCCATCAGTGAGTCATCGGGGAGGGTGAACACTGAAGCTTTCTTT.

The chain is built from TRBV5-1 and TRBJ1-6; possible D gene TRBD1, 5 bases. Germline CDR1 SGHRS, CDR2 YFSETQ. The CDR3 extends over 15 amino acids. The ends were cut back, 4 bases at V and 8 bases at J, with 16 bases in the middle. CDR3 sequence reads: CASSQTGRVDSPLHF. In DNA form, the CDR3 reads TGCGCCAGCAGCCAAACGGGCAGGGTGGATTCACCCCTCCACTTT.

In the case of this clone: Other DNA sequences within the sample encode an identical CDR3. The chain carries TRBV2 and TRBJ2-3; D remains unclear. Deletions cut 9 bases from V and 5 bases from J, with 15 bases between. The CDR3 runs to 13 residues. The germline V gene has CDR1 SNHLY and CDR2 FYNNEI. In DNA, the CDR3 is TGTGCCAGTAGAAAGGGTTTCAGAGATACGCAGTATTTT. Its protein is CASRKGFRDTQYF.

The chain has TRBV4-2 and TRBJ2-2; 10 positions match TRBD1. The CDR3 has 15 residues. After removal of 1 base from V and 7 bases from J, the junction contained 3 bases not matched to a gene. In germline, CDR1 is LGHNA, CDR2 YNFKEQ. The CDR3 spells CASSQGTGGIGELFF. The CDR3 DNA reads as TGTGCCAGCAGCCAAGGGACAGGGGGTATCGGGGAGCTGTTTTTT.

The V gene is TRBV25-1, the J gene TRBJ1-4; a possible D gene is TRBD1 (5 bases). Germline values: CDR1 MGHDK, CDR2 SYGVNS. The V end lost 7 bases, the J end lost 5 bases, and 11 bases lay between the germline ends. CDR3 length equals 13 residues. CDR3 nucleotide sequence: TGTGCCAGCACAAGGGGAAGGAATGAAAAACTGTTTTTT. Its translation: CASTRGRNEKLFF. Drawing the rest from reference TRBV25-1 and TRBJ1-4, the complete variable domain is EADIYQTPRYLVIGTGKKITLECSQTMGHDKMYWYQQDPGMELHLIHYSYGVNSTEKGDLSSESTVSRIRTEHFPLTLESARPSHTSQYLCASTRGRNEKLFFGSGTQLSVL.

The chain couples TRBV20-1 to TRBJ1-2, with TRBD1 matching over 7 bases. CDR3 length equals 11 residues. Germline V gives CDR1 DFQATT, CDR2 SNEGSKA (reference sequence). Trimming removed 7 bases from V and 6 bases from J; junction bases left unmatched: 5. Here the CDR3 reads CSVPRGDGYTF. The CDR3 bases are TGCAGTGTCCCCAGGGGGGATGGCTACACCTTC.

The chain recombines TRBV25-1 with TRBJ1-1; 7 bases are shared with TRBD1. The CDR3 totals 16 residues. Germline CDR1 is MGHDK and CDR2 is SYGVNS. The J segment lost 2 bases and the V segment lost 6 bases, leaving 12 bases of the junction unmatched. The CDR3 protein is CASSRTEGGFNTEAFF. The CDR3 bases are TGTGCCAGCAGCCGAACCGAAGGGGGCTTCAACACTGAAGCTTTCTTT.

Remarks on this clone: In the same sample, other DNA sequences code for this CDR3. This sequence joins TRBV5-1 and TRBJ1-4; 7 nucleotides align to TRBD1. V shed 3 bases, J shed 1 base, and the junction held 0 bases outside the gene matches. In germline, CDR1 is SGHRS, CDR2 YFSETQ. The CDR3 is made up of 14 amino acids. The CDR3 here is CASSYRGTNEKLFF. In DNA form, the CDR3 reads TGCGCCAGCAGCTACAGGGGAACTAATGAAAAACTGTTTTTT.

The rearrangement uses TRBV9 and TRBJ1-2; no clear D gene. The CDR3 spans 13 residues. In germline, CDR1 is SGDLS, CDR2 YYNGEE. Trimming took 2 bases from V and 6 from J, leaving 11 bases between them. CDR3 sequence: CASSVPFLDGYTF. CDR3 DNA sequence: TGTGCCAGCAGCGTTCCCTTCTTGGATGGCTACACCTTC.

CDR3 nucleotide sequence: TGTGCCAGCAGCCAAGACGTGGGGAAACAAGAGACCCAGTACTTC. Its translation: CASSQDVGKQETQYF. This rearrangement joins TRBV4-2 to TRBJ2-5; D is undetermined. Germline assignment: CDR1 LGHNA and CDR2 YNFKEQ. V was pared by 0 bases and J by 2 bases, with 10 bases between. The CDR3 is 15 residues long.

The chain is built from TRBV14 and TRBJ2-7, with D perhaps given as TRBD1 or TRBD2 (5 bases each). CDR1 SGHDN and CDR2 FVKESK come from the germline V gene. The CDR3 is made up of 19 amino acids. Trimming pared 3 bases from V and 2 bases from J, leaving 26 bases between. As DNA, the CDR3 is TGTGCCAGCAGCCACGTACCGAGAGGGGCCGATACGCCACCCTACGAGCAGTACTTC. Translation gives CASSHVPRGADTPPYEQYF.

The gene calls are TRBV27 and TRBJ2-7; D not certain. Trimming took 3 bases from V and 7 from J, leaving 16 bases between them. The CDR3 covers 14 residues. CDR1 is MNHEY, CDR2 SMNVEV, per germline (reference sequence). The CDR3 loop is CASSFNGPAWEQYF. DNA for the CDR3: TGTGCCAGCAGTTTCAATGGGCCTGCTTGGGAGCAGTACTTC.

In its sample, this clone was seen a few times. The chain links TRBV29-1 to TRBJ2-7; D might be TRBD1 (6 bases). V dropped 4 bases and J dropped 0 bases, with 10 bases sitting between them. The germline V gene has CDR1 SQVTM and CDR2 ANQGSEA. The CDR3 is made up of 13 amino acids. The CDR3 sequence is CSVGTEFSYEQYF. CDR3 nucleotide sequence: TGCAGCGTTGGGACAGAATTCTCCTACGAGCAGTACTTC.

CDR3 amino acids: CASSEDLNTEAFF. In DNA form, the CDR3 reads TGTGCCAGCAGCGAAGACCTGAACACTGAAGCTTTCTTT. The chain carries TRBV11-2 and TRBJ1-1, with D unresolved. This CDR3 spans 13 amino acids. Per the germline V gene, CDR1 is SGHAT and CDR2 is FQNNGV. The V gene lost 5 bases and the J gene lost 0 bases, with 7 bases spanning the gap.

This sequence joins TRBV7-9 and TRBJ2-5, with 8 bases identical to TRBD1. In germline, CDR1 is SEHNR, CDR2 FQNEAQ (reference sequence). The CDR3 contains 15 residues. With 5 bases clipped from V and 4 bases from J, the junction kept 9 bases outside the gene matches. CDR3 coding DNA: TGTGCCAGCAGCCCCCCCGACAGGGGAGGAGAGACCCAGTACTTC. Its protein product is CASSPPDRGGETQYF.

The DNA for the CDR3 is TGTGCCAGCAGCTTATTTTCGGGGACCACAGATACGCAGTATTTT. This sequence encodes CASSLFSGTTDTQYF. V and J are TRBV7-2 and TRBJ2-3; D may match TRBD1 or TRBD2 (5 bases each). Germline V lookup: CDR1 SGHTA, CDR2 FQGNSA. The CDR3 loop spans 15 amino acids. Trimming removed 2 bases at V and 2 bases at J, with 11 bases between.

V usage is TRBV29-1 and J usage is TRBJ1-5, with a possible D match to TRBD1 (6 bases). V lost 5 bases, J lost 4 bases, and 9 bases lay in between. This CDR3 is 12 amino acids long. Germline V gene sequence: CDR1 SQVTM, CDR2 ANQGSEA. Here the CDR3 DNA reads TGCAGCGTTTCCCAGGGGAATCAGCCCCAGCATTTT. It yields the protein CSVSQGNQPQHF.

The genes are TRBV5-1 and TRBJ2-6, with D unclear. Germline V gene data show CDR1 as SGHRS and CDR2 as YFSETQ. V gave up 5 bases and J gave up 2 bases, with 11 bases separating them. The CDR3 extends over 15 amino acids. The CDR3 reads CASREPRTGANVLTF. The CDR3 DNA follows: TGCGCCAGCAGGGAGCCAAGAACTGGGGCCAACGTCCTGACTTTC.

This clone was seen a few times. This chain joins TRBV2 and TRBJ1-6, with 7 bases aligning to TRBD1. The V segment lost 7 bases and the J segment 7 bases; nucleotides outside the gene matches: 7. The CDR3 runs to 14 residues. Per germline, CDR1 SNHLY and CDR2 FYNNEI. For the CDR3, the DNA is TGTGCCAGCAACCCCACAGGGGAAAATTCACCCCTCCACTTT. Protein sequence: CASNPTGENSPLHF.

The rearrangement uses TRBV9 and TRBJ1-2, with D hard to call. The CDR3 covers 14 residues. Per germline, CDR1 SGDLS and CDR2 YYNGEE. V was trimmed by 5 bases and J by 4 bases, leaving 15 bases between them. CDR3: CASRETSGSYGYTF. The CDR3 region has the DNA TGTGCCAGCAGGGAAACATCAGGATCCTATGGCTACACCTTC. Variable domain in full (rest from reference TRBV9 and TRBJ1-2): DSGVTQTPKHLITATGQRVTLRCSPRSGDLSVYWYQQSLDQGLQFLIQYYNGEERAKGNILERFSAQQFPDLHSELNLSSLELGDSALYFCASRETSGSYGYTFGSGTRLTVV.

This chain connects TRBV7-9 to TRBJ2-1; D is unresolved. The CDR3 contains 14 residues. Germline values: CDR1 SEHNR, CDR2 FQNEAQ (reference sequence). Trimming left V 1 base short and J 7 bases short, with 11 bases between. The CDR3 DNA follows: TGTGCCAGCAGCTTAGAAGGAATTCAGAATGAGCAGTTCTTC. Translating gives CASSLEGIQNEQFF.

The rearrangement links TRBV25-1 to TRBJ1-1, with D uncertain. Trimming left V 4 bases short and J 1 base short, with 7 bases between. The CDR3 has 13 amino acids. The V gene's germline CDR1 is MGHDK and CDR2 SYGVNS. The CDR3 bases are TGTGCCAGCAGTGTTGTGGGGAACACTGAAGCTTTCTTT. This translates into CASSVVGNTEAFF.

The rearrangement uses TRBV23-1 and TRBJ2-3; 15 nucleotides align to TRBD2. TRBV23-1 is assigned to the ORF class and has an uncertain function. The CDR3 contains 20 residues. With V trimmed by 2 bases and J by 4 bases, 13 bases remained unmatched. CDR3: CASSQEGLAGGTLSPDTQYF. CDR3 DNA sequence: TGCGCCAGCAGTCAAGAGGGACTAGCGGGGGGCACCTTATCACCAGATACGCAGTATTTT.